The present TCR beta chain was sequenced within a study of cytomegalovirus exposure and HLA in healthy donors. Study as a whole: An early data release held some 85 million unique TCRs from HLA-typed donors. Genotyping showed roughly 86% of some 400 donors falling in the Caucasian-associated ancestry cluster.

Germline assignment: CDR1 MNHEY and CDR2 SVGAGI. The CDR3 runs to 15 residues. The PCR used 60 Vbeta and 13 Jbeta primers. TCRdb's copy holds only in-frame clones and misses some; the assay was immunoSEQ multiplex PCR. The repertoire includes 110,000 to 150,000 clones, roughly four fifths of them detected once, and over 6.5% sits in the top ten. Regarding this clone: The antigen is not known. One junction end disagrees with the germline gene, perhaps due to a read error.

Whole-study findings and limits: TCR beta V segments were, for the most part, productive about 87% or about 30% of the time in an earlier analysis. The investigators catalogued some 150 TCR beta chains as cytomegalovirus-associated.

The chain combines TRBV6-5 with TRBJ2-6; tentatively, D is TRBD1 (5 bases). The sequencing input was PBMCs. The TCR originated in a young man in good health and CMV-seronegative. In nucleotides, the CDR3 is TGTGCCAGCAGTTCCTTATTCTCTGGGGCCAACGGCCTGACTTTC. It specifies CASSSLFSGANGLTF.